This TCR beta chain comes out of a study of blood T cell repertoires in COVID-19. Study overall: Acute-phase and convalescent COVID-19 samples originated in the United States, Italy and Spain. Nucleic acid was either cDNA or gDNA, and it came from T cells, B-cell-depleted T cells, or PBMCs.

In the original analysis: Reference gene primer amplification yielded estimated nucleated cell counts. Profiled with immunoSEQ multiplex PCR; TCRdb holds only in-frame clones, not every one. D and trimming were read from the DNA, whereas the V and J calls and clone size are those reported in that table. The sample has under 250,000 clones; almost 85% are singletons. Trimming at V came to 4 bases and at J to 5 bases, leaving 9 bases not matched to a gene. The CDR3 length is 15 residues. Per germline, CDR1 LNHDA and CDR2 SQIVND (reference sequence). Sequenced sample: peripheral blood. The rearrangement uses TRBV19 and TRBJ2-5, with 8 bases that match TRBD2. This receptor was obtained from a woman in her fifties or sixties with active or convalescent COVID-19. CDR3 residues: CASSNSGRNRETQYF. In DNA, the CDR3 is TGTGCCAGTAGTAACAGCGGGAGAAACCGGGAGACCCAGTACTTC.